These T cell receptor beta chains were read from a single sample in a study of T cells in Graves' hyperthyroidism and ophthalmopathy. TCRdb reprocessed the multiplex PCR reads via MiXCR and lists one record per CDR3 protein. Of about 600,000 distinct CDR3 sequences listed, around 15% are singletons. Source material: blood. These TCRs come from a woman aged 40-49 years with Graves' ophthalmopathy. Each CDR3 is given with its conserved first and last residue. Each record gives: V gene, J gene, D gene, clone size, CDR3 protein, CDR3 DNA. D genes are given only for firm matches. Expanded clones get a size class; other rows say once, few or many, or leave the size out.

v_call: TRBV18; j_call: TRBJ1-5; d_call: NA; clone_size: few; cdr3_aa: CASSLADTQQPQHF; cdr3_nt: TGTGCCAGCTCACTGGCGGACACTCAGCAGCCCCAGCATTTT
v_call: TRBV28; j_call: TRBJ2-1; d_call: NA; clone_size: many; cdr3_aa: CASSGGVTGRPNEQFF; cdr3_nt: TGTGCCAGCAGTGGCGGGGTGACAGGTCGACCCAATGAGCAGTTCTTC
v_call: TRBV2; j_call: TRBJ2-1; d_call: NA; clone_size: many; cdr3_aa: CASSGDGDYNEQFF; cdr3_nt: TGTGCCAGCAGTGGGGACGGGGACTACAATGAGCAGTTCTTC
v_call: TRBV20-1; j_call: TRBJ2-7; d_call: TRBD2; clone_size: NA; cdr3_aa: CSAREPSGGRDYEQYF; cdr3_nt: TGCAGTGCTAGAGAACCCTCGGGGGGGCGGGACTACGAGCAGTACTTC
v_call: TRBV10-3; j_call: TRBJ1-1; d_call: NA; clone_size: NA; cdr3_aa: CAIQGSSAGAFF; cdr3_nt: TGTGCCATTCAGGGGAGTAGCGCTGGAGCTTTCTTT
v_call: TRBV12-3/TRBV12-4; j_call: TRBJ1-5; d_call: NA; clone_size: NA; cdr3_aa: CASSQYPGEGSQHF; cdr3_nt: TGTGCCAGCAGCCAATACCCAGGGGAGGGATCCCAGCATTTT
v_call: TRBV28; j_call: TRBJ2-1; d_call: TRBD2; clone_size: many; cdr3_aa: CASSFGTSGYYNEQFF; cdr3_nt: TGTGCCAGCAGTTTCGGGACTAGCGGTTACTACAATGAGCAGTTCTTC
v_call: TRBV3-1; j_call: TRBJ1-2; d_call: NA; clone_size: many; cdr3_aa: CASSQIGGRFGYTF; cdr3_nt: TGTGCCAGCAGCCAAATCGGGGGGCGGTTTGGCTACACCTTC
v_call: TRBV20-1; j_call: TRBJ2-5; d_call: NA; clone_size: NA; cdr3_aa: CSAKEGVQETQYF; cdr3_nt: TGCAGTGCTAAAGAGGGAGTCCAAGAGACCCAGTACTTC
v_call: TRBV6-1; j_call: TRBJ2-5; d_call: NA; clone_size: few; cdr3_aa: CASGTFQETQYF; cdr3_nt: TGTGCCAGCGGGACCTTCCAAGAGACCCAGTACTTC
v_call: TRBV29-1; j_call: TRBJ2-6; d_call: NA; clone_size: few; cdr3_aa: CSVESGANVLTF; cdr3_nt: TGCAGCGTTGAATCTGGGGCCAACGTCCTGACTTTC
v_call: TRBV30; j_call: TRBJ1-2; d_call: NA; clone_size: many; cdr3_aa: CAWSRTDYYGYTF; cdr3_nt: TGTGCCTGGAGCAGGACAGACTACTATGGCTACACCTTC
v_call: TRBV29-1; j_call: TRBJ2-2; d_call: TRBD1; clone_size: NA; cdr3_aa: CSVKGQGAGELFF; cdr3_nt: TGCAGCGTCAAAGGACAGGGGGCCGGGGAGCTGTTTTTT
v_call: TRBV28; j_call: TRBJ2-4; d_call: NA; clone_size: many; cdr3_aa: CASMRQIAKNIQYF; cdr3_nt: TGTGCCAGCATGAGGCAGATAGCCAAAAACATTCAGTACTTC
v_call: TRBV30; j_call: TRBJ2-1; d_call: TRBD1; clone_size: NA; cdr3_aa: CAWSGVRDRVDFSSYNEQFF; cdr3_nt: TGTGCCTGGAGCGGGGTCCGGGACAGGGTGGACTTTAGCTCCTACAATGAGCAGTTCTTC
v_call: TRBV28; j_call: TRBJ1-5; d_call: NA; clone_size: few; cdr3_aa: CASIPWQRSNQPQHF; cdr3_nt: TGTGCCAGCATCCCGTGGCAGCGTTCCAATCAGCCCCAGCATTTT
v_call: TRBV7-3; j_call: TRBJ2-3; d_call: NA; clone_size: few; cdr3_aa: CASSLGAGRLTDTQYF; cdr3_nt: TGTGCCAGCAGCTTAGGGGCAGGGCGCCTCACAGATACGCAGTATTTT
v_call: TRBV7-2; j_call: TRBJ2-1; d_call: TRBD2; clone_size: many; cdr3_aa: CASSPWGVAGGYNEQFF; cdr3_nt: TGTGCCAGCAGCCCCTGGGGGGTAGCGGGAGGGTACAATGAGCAGTTCTTC
v_call: TRBV6-1; j_call: TRBJ2-6; d_call: TRBD1; clone_size: NA; cdr3_aa: CASSGQGTPGANVLTF; cdr3_nt: TGTGCCAGCAGTGGACAGGGAACCCCTGGGGCCAACGTCCTGACTTTC
v_call: TRBV19; j_call: TRBJ2-1; d_call: TRBD2; clone_size: few; cdr3_aa: CASSKILAGNYNEQFF; cdr3_nt: TGTGCCAGTAGTAAAATACTAGCGGGGAACTACAATGAGCAGTTCTTC
v_call: TRBV2; j_call: TRBJ2-3; d_call: NA; clone_size: many; cdr3_aa: CASLRRTDTQYF; cdr3_nt: TGTGCCAGCCTAAGGAGGACAGATACGCAGTATTTT
v_call: TRBV11-2; j_call: TRBJ2-5; d_call: NA; clone_size: few; cdr3_aa: CASSLPLAGNQETQYF; cdr3_nt: TGTGCCAGCAGCTTACCTCTAGCCGGCAACCAAGAGACCCAGTACTTC
v_call: TRBV28; j_call: TRBJ2-1; d_call: NA; clone_size: many; cdr3_aa: CASSFPSIPGPTSSYNEQFF; cdr3_nt: TGTGCCAGCAGTTTCCCTTCAATACCGGGACCCACGAGCTCCTACAATGAGCAGTTCTTC
v_call: TRBV2; j_call: TRBJ2-5; d_call: NA; clone_size: NA; cdr3_aa: CASSWDIGQETQYF; cdr3_nt: TGTGCCAGCAGTTGGGACATTGGACAAGAGACCCAGTACTTC
v_call: TRBV25-1; j_call: TRBJ2-6; d_call: NA; clone_size: many; cdr3_aa: CASSGSNSGANVLTF; cdr3_nt: TGTGCCAGCAGTGGAAGTAACTCTGGGGCCAACGTCCTGACTTTC
v_call: TRBV10-1; j_call: TRBJ2-1; d_call: TRBD1; clone_size: many; cdr3_aa: CASSEAGQGYNEQFF; cdr3_nt: TGCGCCAGCAGTGAGGCTGGACAGGGCTACAATGAGCAGTTCTTC
v_call: TRBV28; j_call: TRBJ1-5; d_call: TRBD1; clone_size: NA; cdr3_aa: CASSLPRQGRRPQHF; cdr3_nt: TGTGCCAGCAGTTTACCCCGACAGGGAAGGAGGCCCCAGCATTTT
v_call: TRBV11-2; j_call: TRBJ2-7; d_call: NA; clone_size: many; cdr3_aa: CASSPRPRTRQPYEQYF; cdr3_nt: TGTGCCAGCAGCCCCCGTCCTCGGACCAGACAACCCTACGAGCAGTACTTC
v_call: TRBV6-6; j_call: TRBJ1-5; d_call: TRBD1; clone_size: NA; cdr3_aa: CASSYEGAGQPQHF; cdr3_nt: TGTGCCAGCAGTTACGAGGGGGCGGGACAGCCCCAGCATTTT
v_call: TRBV5-1; j_call: TRBJ1-2; d_call: NA; clone_size: few; cdr3_aa: CASSLATGTYYGYTF; cdr3_nt: TGCGCCAGCAGCTTGGCGACCGGGACATACTATGGCTACACCTTC
v_call: TRBV13; j_call: TRBJ2-3; d_call: NA; clone_size: few; cdr3_aa: CASSPPGSIDTQYF; cdr3_nt: TGTGCCAGCAGCCCCCCAGGAAGTATAGATACGCAGTATTTT
v_call: TRBV29-1; j_call: TRBJ2-4; d_call: TRBD2; clone_size: NA; cdr3_aa: CSGAAGDIQYF; cdr3_nt: TGCAGCGGGGCGGCGGGAGACATTCAGTACTTC
v_call: TRBV5-1; j_call: TRBJ2-4; d_call: TRBD1; clone_size: few; cdr3_aa: CASSLVTGAGKNIQYF; cdr3_nt: TGCGCCAGCAGCTTGGTGACAGGGGCCGGCAAAAACATTCAGTACTTC
v_call: TRBV11-2; j_call: TRBJ1-5; d_call: TRBD1; clone_size: many; cdr3_aa: CASSLPGGSQPQHF; cdr3_nt: TGTGCCAGCAGCTTACCAGGGGGCTCTCAGCCCCAGCATTTT
v_call: TRBV7-2; j_call: TRBJ1-2; d_call: NA; clone_size: NA; cdr3_aa: CASSLFSGAEGYTF; cdr3_nt: TGTGCCAGCAGCTTGTTTTCAGGGGCAGAAGGCTACACCTTC
v_call: TRBV20-1; j_call: TRBJ1-5; d_call: TRBD1; clone_size: many; cdr3_aa: CSAPGQGHNQPQHF; cdr3_nt: TGCAGTGCGCCGGGACAGGGCCACAATCAGCCCCAGCATTTT
v_call: TRBV7-2; j_call: TRBJ2-5; d_call: NA; clone_size: NA; cdr3_aa: CASSPIALAETQYF; cdr3_nt: TGTGCCAGCAGCCCGATTGCGTTAGCGGAGACCCAGTACTTC
v_call: TRBV6-1; j_call: TRBJ1-2; d_call: NA; clone_size: few; cdr3_aa: CASSEERARGYTF; cdr3_nt: TGTGCCAGCAGTGAAGAGAGGGCGCGAGGCTACACCTTC
v_call: TRBV6-4; j_call: TRBJ2-1; d_call: NA; clone_size: NA; cdr3_aa: CASSYYYNEQFF; cdr3_nt: TGTGCCAGCAGTTATTACTACAATGAGCAGTTCTTC
v_call: TRBV11-2; j_call: TRBJ1-3; d_call: TRBD1; clone_size: many; cdr3_aa: CASSSPIGEGTDSGNTIYF; cdr3_nt: TGTGCCAGCAGCTCCCCCATCGGGGAGGGGACAGACTCTGGAAACACCATATATTTT
v_call: TRBV12-3/TRBV12-4; j_call: TRBJ1-1; d_call: NA; clone_size: many; cdr3_aa: CASSLQAGVKTEAFF; cdr3_nt: TGTGCCAGCAGCCTCCAAGCAGGGGTGAAGACTGAAGCTTTCTTT
v_call: TRBV24-1; j_call: TRBJ1-2; d_call: NA; clone_size: many; cdr3_aa: CATSDSPRGSGLPYGYTF; cdr3_nt: TGTGCCACCAGTGATTCCCCAAGGGGATCAGGCCTACCCTACGGCTACACCTTC
v_call: TRBV5-1; j_call: TRBJ2-1; d_call: NA; clone_size: many; cdr3_aa: CASSTGTSGEQFF; cdr3_nt: TGCGCCAGCAGCACGGGGACATCCGGTGAGCAGTTCTTC
v_call: TRBV20-1; j_call: TRBJ1-5; d_call: NA; clone_size: NA; cdr3_aa: CSAIPGEPVSYSNQPQHF; cdr3_nt: TGCAGTGCTATTCCAGGGGAGCCCGTAAGTTATAGCAATCAGCCCCAGCATTTT
v_call: TRBV5-1; j_call: TRBJ2-5; d_call: TRBD1; clone_size: many; cdr3_aa: CASSFYRGQGETQYF; cdr3_nt: TGCGCCAGCAGCTTCTACAGGGGTCAGGGGGAGACCCAGTACTTC
v_call: TRBV7-9; j_call: TRBJ2-3; d_call: TRBD2; clone_size: NA; cdr3_aa: CASSLEGIAGVADTQYF; cdr3_nt: TGTGCCAGCAGCTTAGAGGGAATAGCGGGAGTGGCGGATACGCAGTATTTT
v_call: TRBV3-1; j_call: TRBJ2-7; d_call: NA; clone_size: few; cdr3_aa: CASSQGQNYEQYF; cdr3_nt: TGTGCCAGCAGCCAGGGACAAAACTACGAGCAGTACTTC
v_call: TRBV20-1; j_call: TRBJ2-3; d_call: NA; clone_size: many; cdr3_aa: CSARDPQGGFTDTQYF; cdr3_nt: TGCAGTGCTAGAGATCCCCAGGGTGGTTTCACAGATACGCAGTATTTT
v_call: TRBV11-2; j_call: TRBJ2-5; d_call: TRBD2; clone_size: many; cdr3_aa: CASSFPPSGLAETQYF; cdr3_nt: TGTGCCAGCAGCTTCCCTCCTAGTGGACTAGCGGAGACCCAGTACTTC
v_call: TRBV5-1; j_call: TRBJ2-1; d_call: NA; clone_size: many; cdr3_aa: CASIMTGHYNEEQFF; cdr3_nt: TGCGCCAGCATAATGACAGGCCACTACAATGAGGAGCAGTTCTTC